These 16 T cell receptor beta chains share one sample of origin, sequenced in a study of T cell repertoires in cytomegalovirus infection. One entry per CDR3 protein results from TCRdb running MiXCR on the reads. The sample has around 120,000 distinct CDR3 sequences; 8.8% are singletons. The specimen was PBMCs. These receptors came from a human donor in good health (CMV status not recorded). Some clones in this sample may be carry-over from other donors' samples.

This clonotype came up many times. This chain links TRBV7-8 with TRBJ1-5; perhaps TRBD1 as D (5 bases). V shed 0 bases and J shed 5 bases, with 5 bases lying between them. The CDR3 loop spans 13 amino acids. The germline V gene has CDR1 SGHVS and CDR2 FQNEAQ. The CDR3: CASSLARDQPQHF. CDR3 DNA sequence: TGTGCCAGCAGCTTAGCCAGGGATCAGCCCCAGCATTTT.

This clonotype turned up a few times. The rearrangement joins TRBV10-3 to TRBJ1-1; TRBD1 might be the D (6 bases). Germline CDR1 ENHRY, CDR2 SYGVKD. The CDR3 contains 14 residues. V gave up 6 bases and J gave up 1 base, with 12 bases separating them. DNA of the CDR3: TGTGCCATCAGCCTTGGGACAACGAACACTGAAGCTTTCTTT. It translates to CAISLGTTNTEAFF.

This clonotype was seen ten or more times. The rearrangement uses TRBV5-4 and TRBJ2-1; 7 bases agree with TRBD1. The CDR3 runs to 15 residues. Germline assignment: CDR1 SGHNT and CDR2 YYREEE (reference sequence). The junction had 3 bases not matched to a gene; V was cut back by 3 bases and J by 0 bases. CDR3 amino acids: CASSSRQGSYNEQFF. DNA of the CDR3: TGTGCCAGCAGCTCCCGACAGGGCTCCTACAATGAGCAGTTCTTC.

The chain carries TRBV29-1 and TRBJ1-1, with 11 bases fitting TRBD1. In germline, CDR1 is SQVTM, CDR2 ANQGSEA. Unmatched junction bases numbered 10, after V lost 8 bases and J lost 5 bases. The CDR3 contains 14 residues. The CDR3 DNA follows: TGCAGCTTTTGGACAGGGGGCGTTAAAACTGAAGCTTTCTTT. Protein: CSFWTGGVKTEAFF. Using reference TRBV29-1 and TRBJ1-1 for the parts outside the CDR3, the full variable domain is SAVISQKPSRDICQRGTSLTIQCQVDSQVTMMFWYRQQPGQSLTLIATANQGSEATYESGFVIDKFPISRPNLTFSTLTVSNMSPEDSSIYLCSFWTGGVKTEAFFGQGTRLTVV.

There are many counts of this clonotype. The chain links TRBV28 to TRBJ2-7; 7 bases fit TRBD1. V gave up 6 bases and J gave up 2 bases; unmatched junction bases: 7. CDR3 length: 14 residues. Per the germline V gene, CDR1 is MDHEN and CDR2 is SYDVKM. The CDR3 DNA reads as TGTGCCAGCAGGCCTACAGGGGTGGCCTACGAGCAGTACTTC. This sequence encodes CASRPTGVAYEQYF.

The V and J genes are TRBV19 and TRBJ1-4; D call uncertain. Trimming took 5 bases from V and 0 from J, leaving 10 bases between them. Germline V gene sequence: CDR1 LNHDA, CDR2 SQIVND (reference sequence). This CDR3 region has 15 residues. The CDR3 loop reads CASSPQRATNEKLFF. Here the CDR3 DNA reads TGTGCCAGTAGTCCACAGAGAGCAACTAATGAAAAACTGTTTTTT.

This clonotype has only one observation. This chain links TRBV19 with TRBJ1-5; tentative D call: TRBD1 (5 bases). The CDR3 sequence is 12 residues long. The ends were cut back, 6 bases at V and 2 bases at J, with 5 bases in the middle. CDR1 is LNHDA, CDR2 SQIVND, per germline (reference sequence). CDR3 region: CASRTGNQPQHF. The CDR3 DNA follows: TGTGCCAGTAGGACAGGCAATCAGCCCCAGCATTTT.

This clonotype showed up many times. This chain connects TRBV28 to TRBJ1-5; 7 positions agree with TRBD1. The CDR3 contains 13 residues. The V gene's germline CDR1 is MDHEN and CDR2 SYDVKM. The V and J ends lost 10 bases and 7 bases, in that order; junction bases with no gene match: 10. The CDR3 is CAISQGIRQPQHF. The CDR3 nucleotides are TGTGCCATTTCACAGGGGATCCGGCAGCCCCAGCATTTT.

The chain has TRBV2 and TRBJ1-2; D not resolved. Between the trimmed V and J ends, which lost 3 bases and 2 bases, there was a span of 10 bases. This CDR3 has 14 amino acids. The germline gives CDR1 SNHLY, CDR2 FYNNEI. The DNA of the CDR3 is TGTGCCAGCAGTGAGCCGGGCCTGAACTATGGCTACACCTTC. It translates to CASSEPGLNYGYTF.

The chain employs TRBV15 and TRBJ2-5; 7 positions agree with TRBD1. With 0 bases clipped from V and 5 bases from J, the junction kept 3 bases outside the gene matches. The CDR3 loop spans 14 amino acids. Per germline, CDR1 LNHNV and CDR2 YYDKDF (reference sequence). CDR3 coding DNA: TGTGCCACCAGCAGAGAGCAGGGGGTCGAGACCCAGTACTTC. Protein sequence: CATSREQGVETQYF.

This clonotype came up many times. The chain joins TRBV5-1 to TRBJ2-2, with 8 bases that match TRBD1. The V segment lost 4 bases and the J segment 7 bases; nucleotides outside the gene matches: 9. Per the germline V gene, CDR1 is SGHRS and CDR2 is YFSETQ. There are 15 residues in the CDR3. CDR3 bases: TGCGCCAGCAGCGTAGACAGGGGTCGAGACGGGGAGCTGTTTTTT. Its translation: CASSVDRGRDGELFF. Full variable domain (outside the CDR3, taken from reference TRBV5-1 and TRBJ2-2): KAGVTQTPRYLIKTRGQQVTLSCSPISGHRSVSWYQQTPGQGLQFLFEYFSETQRNKGNFPGRFSGRQFSNSRSEMNVSTLELGDSALYLCASSVDRGRDGELFFGEGSRLTVL.

This clonotype was seen at least ten times. V gene TRBV7-2 combines with J gene TRBJ2-1, with 12 bases lining up with TRBD2. The trim removed 0 bases at V and 0 bases at J, leaving 9 bases unmatched. The CDR3 covers 20 residues. Germline CDR1 and CDR2: SGHTA and FQGNSA. DNA of the CDR3: TGTGCCAGCAGCTTAGCCGTGACTAGCGGGGGAAAAAACTCCTACAATGAGCAGTTCTTC. The encoded protein is CASSLAVTSGGKNSYNEQFF.

This clonotype was seen repeatedly, ten times or more. The J gene is TRBJ1-2, the V gene TRBV7-9; D uncertain. The length of the CDR3 is 12 residues. The germline CDR1 and CDR2 sequences are SEHNR and FQNEAQ (reference sequence). The ends were cut back, 1 base at V and 4 bases at J, with 4 bases in the middle. The CDR3 DNA sequence: TGTGCCAGCAGCTTAGAACCCTATGGCTACACCTTC. It is translated as CASSLEPYGYTF.

This clonotype came up a few times. The rearrangement joins TRBV12-3 or TRBV12-4 to TRBJ2-3; the D is unclear. With 7 bases removed from V and 0 bases from J, the gap between germline ends came to 14 bases. CDR3 length: 15 residues. CDR3 sequence (DNA): TGTGCCAGCATCGCGGAACTGCCTAGCACAGATACGCAGTATTTT. Its protein product is CASIAELPSTDTQYF.

This clonotype was picked up a small number of times. This chain links TRBV19 with TRBJ1-2; 9 nucleotides align to TRBD1. This CDR3 region has 17 residues. The V gene's germline CDR1 is LNHDA and CDR2 SQIVND (reference sequence). V gave up 4 bases and J gave up 4 bases; unmatched junction bases: 13. The CDR3 sequence is CASSTDGTGTGGYGYTF. The CDR3 DNA is TGTGCCAGTAGTACCGACGGGACAGGGACTGGTGGCTATGGCTACACCTTC.

This clonotype was seen many times. The chain couples TRBV6-1 to TRBJ2-7; TRBD1 aligns across 7 bases. Germline V gene data show CDR1 as MNHNS and CDR2 as SASEGT. J gave up 7 bases and V 6 bases, and 15 bases lay outside the gene matches. The length of the CDR3 is 15 residues. This chain's CDR3 is CASREPGQSLGEQYF. As DNA, the CDR3 is TGTGCCAGCAGAGAACCGGGACAGTCCCTAGGAGAGCAGTACTTC.